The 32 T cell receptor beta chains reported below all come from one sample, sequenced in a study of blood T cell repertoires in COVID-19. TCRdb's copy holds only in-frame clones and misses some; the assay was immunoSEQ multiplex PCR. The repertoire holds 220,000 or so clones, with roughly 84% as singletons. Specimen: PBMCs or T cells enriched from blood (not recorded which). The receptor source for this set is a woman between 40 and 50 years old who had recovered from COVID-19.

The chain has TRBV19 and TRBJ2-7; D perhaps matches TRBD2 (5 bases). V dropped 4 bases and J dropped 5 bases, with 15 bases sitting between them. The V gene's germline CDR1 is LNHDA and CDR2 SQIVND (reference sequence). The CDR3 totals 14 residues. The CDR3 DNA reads TGTGCCAGTAGTACCCAAACTAGTTCTGACGAGCAGTACTTC. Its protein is CASSTQTSSDEQYF.

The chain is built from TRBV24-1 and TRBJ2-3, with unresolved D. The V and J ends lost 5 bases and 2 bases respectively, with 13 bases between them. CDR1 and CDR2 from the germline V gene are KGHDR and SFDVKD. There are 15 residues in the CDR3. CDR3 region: CATSVASGHTDTQYF. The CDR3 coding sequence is TGTGCCACCAGTGTAGCTAGTGGTCACACAGATACGCAGTATTTT.

This chain's CDR3 is CASSPGENYGYTF. The CDR3 coding sequence is TGTGCCAGCAGCCCGGGGGAAAACTATGGCTACACCTTC. The chain employs TRBV5-4 and TRBJ1-2; the D gene is possibly TRBD1 (5 bases). The CDR3 totals 13 residues. Trimming took 4 bases from V and 2 from J, leaving 9 bases between them. From germline, CDR1 is SGHNT and CDR2 YYREEE (reference sequence).

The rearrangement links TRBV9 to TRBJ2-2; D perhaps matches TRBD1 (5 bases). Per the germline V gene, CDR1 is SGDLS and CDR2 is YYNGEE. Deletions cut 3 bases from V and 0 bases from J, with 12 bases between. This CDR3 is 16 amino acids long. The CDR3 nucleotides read TGTGCCAGCAGCGCCCCAGGGAACACGAACACCGGGGAGCTGTTTTTT. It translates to CASSAPGNTNTGELFF.

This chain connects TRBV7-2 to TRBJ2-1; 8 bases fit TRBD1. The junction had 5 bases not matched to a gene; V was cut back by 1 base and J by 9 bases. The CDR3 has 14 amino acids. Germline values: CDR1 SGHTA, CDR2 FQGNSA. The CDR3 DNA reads TGTGCCAGCAGCTTAGGGGGACAGGCTAGTGAGCAGTTCTTC. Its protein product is CASSLGGQASEQFF. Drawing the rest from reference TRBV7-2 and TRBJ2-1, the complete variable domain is GAGVSQSPSNKVTEKGKDVELRCDPISGHTALYWYRQSLGQGLEFLIYFQGNSAPDKSGLPSDRFSAERTGGSVSTLTIQRTQQEDSAVYLCASSLGGQASEQFFGPGTRLTVL.

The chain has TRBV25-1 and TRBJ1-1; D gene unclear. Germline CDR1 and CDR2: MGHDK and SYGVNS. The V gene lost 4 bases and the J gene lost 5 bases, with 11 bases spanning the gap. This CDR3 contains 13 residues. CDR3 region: CASSGEVGTEAFF. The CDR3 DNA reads TGTGCCAGCAGTGGCGAGGTTGGTACTGAAGCTTTCTTT.

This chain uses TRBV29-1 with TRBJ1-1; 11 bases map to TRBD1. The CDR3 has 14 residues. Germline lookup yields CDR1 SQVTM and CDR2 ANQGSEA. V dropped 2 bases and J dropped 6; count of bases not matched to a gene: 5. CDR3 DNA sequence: TGCAGCGTTGAACCGGGACAGGGGGTCGCTGAAGCTTTCTTT. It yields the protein CSVEPGQGVAEAFF.

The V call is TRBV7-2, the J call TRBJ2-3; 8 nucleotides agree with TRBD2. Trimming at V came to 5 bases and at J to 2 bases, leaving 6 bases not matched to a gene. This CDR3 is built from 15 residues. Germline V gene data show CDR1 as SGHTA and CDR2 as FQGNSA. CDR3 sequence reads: CASSVGLAYTDTQYF. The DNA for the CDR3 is TGTGCCAGCAGCGTCGGACTAGCATACACAGATACGCAGTATTTT. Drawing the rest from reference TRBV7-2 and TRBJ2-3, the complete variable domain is GAGVSQSPSNKVTEKGKDVELRCDPISGHTALYWYRQSLGQGLEFLIYFQGNSAPDKSGLPSDRFSAERTGGSVSTLTIQRTQQEDSAVYLCASSVGLAYTDTQYFGPGTRLTVL.

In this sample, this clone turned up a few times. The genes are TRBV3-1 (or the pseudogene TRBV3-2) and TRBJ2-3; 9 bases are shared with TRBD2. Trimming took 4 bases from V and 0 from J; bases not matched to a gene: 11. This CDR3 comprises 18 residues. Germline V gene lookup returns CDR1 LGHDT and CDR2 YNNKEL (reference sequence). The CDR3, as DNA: TGTGCCAGCAGCCCCTCTCCGGGACTAGCAGCTAGCACAGATACGCAGTATTTT. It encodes CASSPSPGLAASTDTQYF.

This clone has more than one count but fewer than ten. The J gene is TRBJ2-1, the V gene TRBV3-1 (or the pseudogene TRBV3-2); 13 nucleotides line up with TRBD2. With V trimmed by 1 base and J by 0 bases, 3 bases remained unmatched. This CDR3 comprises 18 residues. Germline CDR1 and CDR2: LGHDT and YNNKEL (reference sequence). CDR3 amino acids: CASSQGWTSGSSYNEQFF. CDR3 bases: TGTGCCAGCAGCCAAGGTTGGACTAGCGGGAGCTCCTACAATGAGCAGTTCTTC.

CDR3 amino acids: CASTLRVESNQPQHF. Written as DNA, the CDR3 is TGTGCCAGCACCCTGAGAGTCGAAAGCAATCAGCCCCAGCATTTT. This sequence joins TRBV28 and TRBJ1-5, with no clear D. Germline lookup yields CDR1 MDHEN and CDR2 SYDVKM. The CDR3 extends over 15 amino acids. Trimming took off 7 bases at V and 1 base at J, with 14 bases between the two ends.

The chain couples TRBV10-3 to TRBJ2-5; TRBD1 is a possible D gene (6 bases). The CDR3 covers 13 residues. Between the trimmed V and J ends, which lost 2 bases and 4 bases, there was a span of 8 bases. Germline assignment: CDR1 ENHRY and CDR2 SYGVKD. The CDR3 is CAISEMTGETQYF. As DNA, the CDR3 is TGTGCCATCAGTGAGATGACAGGAGAGACCCAGTACTTC.

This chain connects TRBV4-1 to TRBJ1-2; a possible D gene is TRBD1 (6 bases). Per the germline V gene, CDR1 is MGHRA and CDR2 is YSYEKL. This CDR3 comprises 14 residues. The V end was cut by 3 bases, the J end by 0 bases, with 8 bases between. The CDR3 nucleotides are TGCGCCAGCAGCCAGACAGGTTCTAACTATGGCTACACCTTC. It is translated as CASSQTGSNYGYTF.

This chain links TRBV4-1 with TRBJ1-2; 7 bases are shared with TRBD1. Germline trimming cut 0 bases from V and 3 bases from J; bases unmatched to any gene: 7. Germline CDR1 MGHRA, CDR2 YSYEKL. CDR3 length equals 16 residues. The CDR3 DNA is TGCGCCAGCAGCCAAGACCCGGGACAGCCAGACTATGGCTACACCTTC. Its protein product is CASSQDPGQPDYGYTF.

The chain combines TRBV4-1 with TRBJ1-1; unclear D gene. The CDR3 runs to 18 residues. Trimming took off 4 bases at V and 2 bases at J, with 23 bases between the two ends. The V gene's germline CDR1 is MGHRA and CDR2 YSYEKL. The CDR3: CASSPDGIRLRDNTEAFF. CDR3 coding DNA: TGCGCCAGCAGCCCCGACGGGATCCGACTACGAGATAACACTGAAGCTTTCTTT.

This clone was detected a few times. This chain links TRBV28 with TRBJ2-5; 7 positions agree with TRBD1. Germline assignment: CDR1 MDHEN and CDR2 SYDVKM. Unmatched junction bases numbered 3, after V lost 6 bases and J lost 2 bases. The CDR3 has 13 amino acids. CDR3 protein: CASSQGQQETQYF. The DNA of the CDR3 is TGTGCCAGCAGCCAGGGACAGCAAGAGACCCAGTACTTC.

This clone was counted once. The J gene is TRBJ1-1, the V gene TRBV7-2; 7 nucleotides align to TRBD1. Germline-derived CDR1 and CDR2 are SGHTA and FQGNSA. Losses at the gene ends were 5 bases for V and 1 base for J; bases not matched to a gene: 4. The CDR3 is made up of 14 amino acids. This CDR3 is CASSMTGWNTEAFF. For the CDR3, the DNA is TGTGCCAGCAGCATGACAGGGTGGAACACTGAAGCTTTCTTT. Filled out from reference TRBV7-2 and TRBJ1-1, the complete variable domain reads GAGVSQSPSNKVTEKGKDVELRCDPISGHTALYWYRQSLGQGLEFLIYFQGNSAPDKSGLPSDRFSAERTGGSVSTLTIQRTQQEDSAVYLCASSMTGWNTEAFFGQGTRLTVV.

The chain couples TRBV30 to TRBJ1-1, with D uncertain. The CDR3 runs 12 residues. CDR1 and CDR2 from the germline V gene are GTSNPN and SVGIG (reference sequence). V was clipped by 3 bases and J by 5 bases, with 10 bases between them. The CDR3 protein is CAWSEEGTEAFF. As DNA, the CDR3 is TGTGCCTGGAGCGAAGAGGGTACTGAAGCTTTCTTT.

CDR3 nucleotide sequence: TGTGCCAGCAGCGGGACAGGGGGTGAGCAGTACTTC. It specifies CASSGTGGEQYF. This chain connects TRBV9 to TRBJ2-7; 10 bases fit TRBD1. Per germline, CDR1 SGDLS and CDR2 YYNGEE. After removal of 3 bases from V and 7 bases from J, the junction contained 1 base not matched to a gene. The CDR3 has 12 residues.

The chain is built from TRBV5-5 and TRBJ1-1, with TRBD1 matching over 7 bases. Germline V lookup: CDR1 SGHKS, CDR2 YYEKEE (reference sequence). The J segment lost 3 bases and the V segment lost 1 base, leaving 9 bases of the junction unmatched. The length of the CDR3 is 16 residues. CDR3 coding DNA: TGTGCCAGCAGCTTGTCGAACAGGGGCCACGACACTGAAGCTTTCTTT. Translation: CASSLSNRGHDTEAFF.

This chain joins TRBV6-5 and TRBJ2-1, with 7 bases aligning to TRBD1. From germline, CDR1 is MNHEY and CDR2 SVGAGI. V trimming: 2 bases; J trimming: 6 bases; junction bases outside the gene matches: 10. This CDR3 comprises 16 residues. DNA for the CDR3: TGTGCCAGCAGTTACAGAGGACAGGCGGCCGGCAATGAGCAGTTCTTC. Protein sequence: CASSYRGQAAGNEQFF.

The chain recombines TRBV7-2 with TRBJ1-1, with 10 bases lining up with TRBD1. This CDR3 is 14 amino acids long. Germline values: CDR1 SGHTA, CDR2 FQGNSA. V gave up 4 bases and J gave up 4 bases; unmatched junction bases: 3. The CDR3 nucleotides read TGTGCCAGCAGCTCTAGGACAGGGGGCACTGAAGCTTTCTTT. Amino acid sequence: CASSSRTGGTEAFF.

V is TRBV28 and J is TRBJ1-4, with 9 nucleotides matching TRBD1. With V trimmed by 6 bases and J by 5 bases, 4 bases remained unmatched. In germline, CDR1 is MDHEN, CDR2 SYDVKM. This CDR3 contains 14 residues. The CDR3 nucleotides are TGTGCCAGCAGACCGACAGGGGGGAATGAAAAACTGTTTTTT. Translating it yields CASRPTGGNEKLFF.

The CDR3 region is CASSLGQGVYNEQFF. The CDR3 region has the DNA TGTGCCAGCAGCCTCGGACAGGGGGTGTACAATGAGCAGTTCTTC. This chain joins TRBV7-3 and TRBJ2-1; TRBD1 agrees at 10 bases. There are 15 residues in the CDR3. V dropped 5 bases and J dropped 4; count of bases not matched to a gene: 5. CDR1 SGHTA and CDR2 FQGTGA come from the germline V gene.

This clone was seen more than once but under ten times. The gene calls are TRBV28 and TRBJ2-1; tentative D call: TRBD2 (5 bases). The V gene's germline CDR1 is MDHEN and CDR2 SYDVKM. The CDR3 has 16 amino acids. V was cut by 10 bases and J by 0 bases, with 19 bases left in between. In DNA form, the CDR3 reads TGTGCCACCCGAGGGAAAGCTACCAGCTCCTACAATGAGCAGTTCTTC. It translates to CATRGKATSSYNEQFF.

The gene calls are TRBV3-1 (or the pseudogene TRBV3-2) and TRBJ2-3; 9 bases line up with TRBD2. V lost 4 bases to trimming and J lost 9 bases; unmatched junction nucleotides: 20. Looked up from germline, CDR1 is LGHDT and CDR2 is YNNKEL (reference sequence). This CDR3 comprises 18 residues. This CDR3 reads CASSLRGGRGAALSTQYF. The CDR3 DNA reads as TGTGCCAGCAGCCTCAGGGGCGGGAGGGGCGCCGCGCTTTCGACGCAGTATTTT.

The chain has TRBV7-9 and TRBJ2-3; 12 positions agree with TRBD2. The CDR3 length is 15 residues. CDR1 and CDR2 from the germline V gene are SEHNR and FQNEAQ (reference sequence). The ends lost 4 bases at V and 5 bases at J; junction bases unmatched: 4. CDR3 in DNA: TGTGCCAGCAGCTCAGGACTAGCGGGACTAGATACGCAGTATTTT. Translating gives CASSSGLAGLDTQYF.

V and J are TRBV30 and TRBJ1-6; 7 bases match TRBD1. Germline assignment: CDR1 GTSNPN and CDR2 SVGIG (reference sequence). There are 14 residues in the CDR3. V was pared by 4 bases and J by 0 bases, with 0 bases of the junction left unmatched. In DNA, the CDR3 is TGTGCCTGGACAGGGGGCTCCTATAATTCACCCCTCCACTTT. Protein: CAWTGGSYNSPLHF. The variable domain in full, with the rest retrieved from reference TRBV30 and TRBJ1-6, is SQTIHQWPATLVQPVGSPLSLECTVEGTSNPNLYWYRQAAGRGLQLLFYSVGIGQISSEVPQNLSASRPQDRQFILSSKKLLLSDSGFYLCAWTGGSYNSPLHFGNGTRLTVT.

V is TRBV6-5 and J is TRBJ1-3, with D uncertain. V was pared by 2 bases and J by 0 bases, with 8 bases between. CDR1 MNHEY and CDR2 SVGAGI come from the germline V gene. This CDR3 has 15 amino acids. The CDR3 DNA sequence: TGTGCCAGCAGTTACGCAGGCCGCTCTGGAAACACCATATATTTT. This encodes CASSYAGRSGNTIYF.

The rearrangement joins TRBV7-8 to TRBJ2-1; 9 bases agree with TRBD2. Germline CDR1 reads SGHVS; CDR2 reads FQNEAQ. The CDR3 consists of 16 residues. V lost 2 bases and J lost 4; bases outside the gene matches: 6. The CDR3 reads CASSLNPGLAYNEQFF. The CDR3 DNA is TGTGCCAGCAGCTTAAATCCGGGACTAGCTTACAATGAGCAGTTCTTC.

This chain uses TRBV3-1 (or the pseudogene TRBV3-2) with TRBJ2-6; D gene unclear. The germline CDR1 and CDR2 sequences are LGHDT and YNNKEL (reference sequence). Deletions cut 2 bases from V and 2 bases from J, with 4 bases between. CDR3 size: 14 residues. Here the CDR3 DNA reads TGTGCCAGCAGCCAACAAACTGGGGCCAACGTCCTGACTTTC. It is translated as CASSQQTGANVLTF.

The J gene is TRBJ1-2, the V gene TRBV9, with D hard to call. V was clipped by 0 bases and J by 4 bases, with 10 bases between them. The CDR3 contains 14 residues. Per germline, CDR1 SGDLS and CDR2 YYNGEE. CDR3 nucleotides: TGTGCCAGCAGCGTAGAGACTATATCCTATGGCTACACCTTC. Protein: CASSVETISYGYTF.